This is a list of T cell receptor beta chains from one sample in a study of technical replicates of blood from several donors. Libraries were prepared by immunoSEQ multiplex PCR; TCRdb keeps only in-frame clonotypes and omits some of them. The sample consists of around 70,000 clones, 95% of them appearing once. The sequenced material came from T cells isolated from PBMCs. The receptors were sampled from a human donor in good health. CDR3s include the opening cysteine and the closing phenylalanine or tryptophan. Each record gives: D gene, V gene, J gene, clone size, CDR3 DNA, CDR3 protein. D genes are given only for firm matches. Clone size appears in some rows only: once, few, many, or a class for an expanded clone.

>TRBD2|TRBV5-1|TRBJ2-7|-
TGCGCCAGCAGCTTGGCCCCCGGGGGGGTACAAGATAGGTACTTC
CASSLAPGGVQDRYF
>-|TRBV27|TRBJ1-1|-
TGTGCCAGCAGTTTAGGCGGGGGACTGAACACTGAAGCTTTCTTT
CASSLGGGLNTEAFF
>-|TRBV6-5|TRBJ1-2|-
TGTGCCAGCAGTTACTATCCAGGGGCTAACTATGGCTACACCTTC
CASSYYPGANYGYTF
>-|TRBV7-9|TRBJ1-5|-
TGTGCCAGCAGCTTGGAGACTGGCAATCAGCCCCAGCATTTT
CASSLETGNQPQHF
>-|TRBV7-9|TRBJ2-3|-
TGTGCCAGCAGCGTAGGTCCAGACACAGATACGCAGTATTTT
CASSVGPDTDTQYF
>TRBD2|TRBV19|TRBJ2-3|-
TGTGCCAGTAGTACTGTGGACAGGGTTTCCCTAGCGGGGGGCTCTAGCACAGATACGCAGTATTTT
CASSTVDRVSLAGGSSTDTQYF
>TRBD1|TRBV6-5|TRBJ2-7|-
TGTGCCAGCAGTACAGGGGGCTCTGAGTACTTC
CASSTGGSEYF
>-|TRBV6-1|TRBJ2-2|-
TGTGCCAGCATTAGTCAGTTACTAACCGGGGAGCTGTTTTTT
CASISQLLTGELFF
>-|TRBV7-9|TRBJ2-7|-
TGTGCCAGCAGCTTGCAGGAAGACTCCTACGAGCAGTACTTC
CASSLQEDSYEQYF
>TRBD2|TRBV11-2|TRBJ2-7|-
TGTGCCAGCAGCTTAGATGGGGGGGTAGCCTACGAGCAGTACTTC
CASSLDGGVAYEQYF
>-|TRBV14|TRBJ1-1|few
TGTGCCAGCAGCTACGACAGTGAAGCTTTCTTT
CASSYDSEAFF
>TRBD1|TRBV19|TRBJ2-3|-
TGTGCCAGTAGTATGACAGGGCACGCAGATACGCAGTATTTT
CASSMTGHADTQYF
>TRBD1|TRBV10-3|TRBJ2-1|-
TGTGCCATCAGTGAGGTCCGGACAGGGGGTGAGCAGTTCTTC
CAISEVRTGGEQFF
>-|TRBV5-1|TRBJ2-5|-
TGCGCCAGCAGCTTGAGGGGCCCTGAGACCCAGTACTTC
CASSLRGPETQYF
>TRBD1|TRBV6-4|TRBJ1-5|-
TGTGCCAGCAGCTCACAGGGGGGTCAGCCCCAGCATTTT
CASSSQGGQPQHF
>TRBD2|TRBV7-2|TRBJ2-1|once
TGTGCCAGCAGCTTTTCGTTACTAAAGACTTGGGGAGGGTACAATGAGCAGTTCTTC
CASSFSLLKTWGGYNEQFF
>TRBD1|TRBV25-1|TRBJ2-7|-
TGTGCCAGCGGGACAGCCGTTTACGAGCAGTACTTC
CASGTAVYEQYF
>TRBD1|TRBV6-4|TRBJ2-7|-
TGTGCCAGCAGTGACTCGAAAGGCGCCGTCCGGGACAGCATCTCCTACGAGCAGTACTTC
CASSDSKGAVRDSISYEQYF
>-|TRBV29-1|TRBJ2-2|once
TGCAGCGTTGAAGGAGGGGAGGCCGGGGAGCTGTTTTTT
CSVEGGEAGELFF
>TRBD1|TRBV6-5|TRBJ1-1|-
TGTGCCAGCAGTTACTCGGGACAGGAGAACACTGAAGCTTTCTTT
CASSYSGQENTEAFF
>TRBD2|TRBV14|TRBJ2-7|-
TGTGCCAGCAGCCAAGATGCGGGAGGGTTGTACGAGCAGTACTTC
CASSQDAGGLYEQYF
>TRBD2|TRBV7-9|TRBJ2-7|-
TGTGCCAGCAGCTTATTTGGTAGCGGGGGGGACTACCTACCCTACGAGCAGTACTTC
CASSLFGSGGDYLPYEQYF
>-|TRBV5-1|TRBJ2-7|-
TGCGCCAGCAGCTTGTCGCAGGGCAGGTCTTACGAGCAGTACTTC
CASSLSQGRSYEQYF
>-|TRBV10-3|TRBJ1-2|-
TGTGCCATCACCAAGGCGGATAAAGCTAACTATGGCTACACCTTC
CAITKADKANYGYTF
>TRBD2|TRBV5-1|TRBJ2-1|-
TGCGCCAGCAGCCAGATAGCGGGAGGGCCTGATAATGAGCAGTTCTTC
CASSQIAGGPDNEQFF
>-|TRBV29-1|TRBJ2-5|once
TGCAGCGTTGGAAGGGGGGGGACGGAGACCCAGTACTTC
CSVGRGGTETQYF
>-|TRBV27|TRBJ2-1|-
TGTGCCAGCAGTTGGGACATCATTAATGAGCAGTTCTTC
CASSWDIINEQFF
>-|TRBV5-1|TRBJ2-7|once
TGCGCCAGCAGCCCTTTAGCGATTACCTCCTACGAGCAGTACTTC
CASSPLAITSYEQYF
>-|TRBV29-1|TRBJ1-1|-
TGCAGCGTTGCTGCGGTAGAATACAACACTGAAGCTTTCTTT
CSVAAVEYNTEAFF
>-|TRBV4-1|TRBJ2-2|-
TGCGCCAGCAGCCAAGACAGGGAGCTGTTTTTT
CASSQDRELFF
>-|TRBV4-1|TRBJ2-7|-
TGCGCCAGCAGCTTCGACCGGGGCTACGAGCAGTACTTC
CASSFDRGYEQYF
>-|TRBV18|TRBJ2-7|-
TGTGCCAGCTCACCGGACAGCGCGATCTCCTACGAGCAGTACTTC
CASSPDSAISYEQYF
>-|TRBV28|TRBJ2-7|once
TGTGCCAGCAGCCCTTTAGAGGCCCTCGCTGGTGACTTC
CASSPLEALAGDF
>TRBD1|TRBV7-2|TRBJ1-2|-
TGTGCCAGCAGCTCTCGGACAGGGGATGGCTACACCTTC
CASSSRTGDGYTF
>TRBD1|TRBV7-2|TRBJ1-2|-
TGTGCCAGCAGCCGGGACAGGGGAAACTATGGCTACACCTTC
CASSRDRGNYGYTF
>TRBD1|TRBV6-5|TRBJ1-2|once
TGTGCCAGCAGTTACCAGACAGGGGGTGGCTACACCTTC
CASSYQTGGGYTF
>-|TRBV30|TRBJ1-2|once
TGTGCCTGGAGTACATCCTTTGCGGGGGGATCGGACTATGGCTACACCTTC
CAWSTSFAGGSDYGYTF
>TRBD1|TRBV10-3|TRBJ1-1|-
TGTGCCATCAGTGAGAGGGACAGGAACACTGAAGCTTTCTTT
CAISERDRNTEAFF
>TRBD1|TRBV4-2|TRBJ1-1|once
TGTGCCAGCAGCGAATACAGGGGTCAGGGGGCGCCCACTGAAGCTTTCTTT
CASSEYRGQGAPTEAFF
>-|TRBV4-2|TRBJ1-1|-
TGTGCCAGCAGCCAAGATCTGCGCAGGGCTAACACTGAAGCTTTCTTT
CASSQDLRRANTEAFF
>-|TRBV19|TRBJ2-1|-
TGTGCCAGTAACGAGCGGAGCTCCTACAATGAGCAGTTCTTC
CASNERSSYNEQFF
>TRBD2|TRBV27|TRBJ2-2|-
TGTGCCAGCAGTTACGGACTAGCGGGATCCGGGGAGCTGTTTTTT
CASSYGLAGSGELFF
>-|TRBV5-4|TRBJ1-2|-
TGTGCCAGCAGCTTGGTGGGACAAGAACATGGCTACACCTTC
CASSLVGQEHGYTF
>-|TRBV11-1|TRBJ1-2|-
TGTGCCAGCAGCTCAGGATATGGCTACACCTTC
CASSSGYGYTF
>TRBD1|TRBV6-5|TRBJ2-7|-
TGTGCCAGCAGTTATCGCAGGGGGCGCTGGGAGCAGTACTTC
CASSYRRGRWEQYF
>TRBD2|TRBV6-5|TRBJ2-3|-
TGTGCCAGCAAAAGCGGGAGTCCAGATACGCAGTATTTT
CASKSGSPDTQYF
>TRBD1|TRBV6-4|TRBJ1-6|-
TGTGCCAGCAGAGACAGGGAGGATTCACCCCTCCACTTT
CASRDREDSPLHF
>-|TRBV28|TRBJ2-7|-
TGTGCCAGCGTGCAGGGAAACTCCTACGAGCAGTACTTC
CASVQGNSYEQYF
>TRBD2|TRBV9|TRBJ2-3|once
TGTGCCAGCAGCGTAGGCGGACTAGCGGGGGGGCCCGCAGATACGCAGTATTTT
CASSVGGLAGGPADTQYF
>-|TRBV10-1|TRBJ2-7|once
TGCGCCAGCAGCTCGAGCGGAGAGAGCTCCTACGAGCAGTACTTC
CASSSSGESSYEQYF
>-|TRBV19|TRBJ1-5|-
TGTGCCAGTAGTTCACACCGCCCCAGCAATCAGCCCCAGCATTTT
CASSSHRPSNQPQHF
>-|TRBV7-3|TRBJ1-5|-
TGTGCCAGCAGCCACGACCCGACAGGTGATAATCAGCCCCAGCATTTT
CASSHDPTGDNQPQHF
>-|TRBV15|TRBJ2-2|-
TGTGCCACCAGCACCCTAGGCGGGACCCGCAACACCGGGGAGCTGTTTTTT
CATSTLGGTRNTGELFF
>TRBD2|TRBV7-9|TRBJ2-5|-
TGTGCCAGCAGCGTACGACTAGCTGGGCAAGAGACCCAGTACTTC
CASSVRLAGQETQYF
>TRBD1|TRBV10-3|TRBJ1-5|-
TGTGCCATTCGACAGGGGAGGGATCAGCCCCAGCATTTT
CAIRQGRDQPQHF